This T cell receptor (beta chain) comes out of a study of T cell responses to AZD1222 COVID-19 vaccine. Whole-study results and caveats: Only a handful of AZD1222 recipients were seropositive at baseline.

The germline V gene encodes CDR1 SGHAT and CDR2 FQNNGV. The CDR3 spans 15 residues. With 1 base removed from V and 9 bases from J, the gap between germline ends came to 13 bases. With regard to this clone: What it binds is not known.

Profiled with immunoSEQ multiplex PCR; TCRdb holds only in-frame clones, not every one. The table has 140,000 to 150,000 clones, roughly 90% seen once. The sequencing used peripheral blood, collected on day 0 of AZD1222 vaccination. The TCR comes from an adult in good health. The chain couples TRBV11-2 to TRBJ1-6; D not certain. CDR3 protein: CASSLGRGVGSPLHF. CDR3 DNA: TGTGCCAGCAGCTTAGGTCGGGGAGTGGGTTCACCCCTCCACTTT.